These T cell receptor gamma chains were read from a single sample in a study of Vδ1+ human thymocytes. TCRdb applied CATT to the multiplex PCR reads for clone calling. The sample records around 30,000 gamma-chain clones, 20% to 25% being singletons. Specimen: Vdelta1+ gamma-delta thymocytes from the thymus. The receptor set was obtained from a boy under two years old who had congenital heart surgery. Each CDR3 is given with its conserved first and last residue. Rows give clone size only sometimes, using once, few, many, or a class for an expanded clone.

v_call: TRGV4
j_call: TRGJ1/TRGJ2
clone_size: NA
cdr3_aa: CATWDGRANYYKKLF
cdr3_nt: TGTGCCACCTGGGATGGGCGAGCGAATTATTATAAGAAACTCTTT

v_call: TRGV4
j_call: TRGJ1/TRGJ2
clone_size: NA
cdr3_aa: CATYYYKKLF
cdr3_nt: TGTGCCACCTATTATTATAAGAAACTCTTT

v_call: TRGV5
j_call: TRGJ1/TRGJ2
clone_size: NA
cdr3_aa: CATWDGPDYKKLF
cdr3_nt: TGTGCCACCTGGGACGGACCCGATTATAAGAAACTCTTT

v_call: TRGV8
j_call: TRGJ1/TRGJ2
clone_size: NA
cdr3_aa: CATVRSYYKKLF
cdr3_nt: TGTGCCACCGTCCGCTCGTATTATAAGAAACTCTTT

v_call: TRGV4
j_call: TRGJ1/TRGJ2
clone_size: medium-sized
cdr3_aa: CATWDGRYYKKLF
cdr3_nt: TGTGCCACCTGGGATGGGCGCTATTATAAGAAACTCTTT

v_call: TRGV9
j_call: TRGJP2
clone_size: once
cdr3_aa: CALWEGTDGSDWIKTF
cdr3_nt: TGTGCCTTGTGGGAGGGGACGGATGGTAGTGATTGGATCAAGACGTTT

v_call: TRGV4
j_call: TRGJ1/TRGJ2
clone_size: few
cdr3_aa: CATWATPAYKKLF
cdr3_nt: TGTGCCACCTGGGCCACTCCCGCTTATAAGAAACTCTTT

v_call: TRGV9
j_call: TRGJ1/TRGJ2
clone_size: NA
cdr3_aa: CALWEVGNYYKKLF
cdr3_nt: TGTGCCTTGTGGGAGGTGGGCAATTATTATAAGAAACTCTTT

v_call: TRGV3
j_call: TRGJ1/TRGJ2
clone_size: NA
cdr3_aa: CATCNYYKKLF
cdr3_nt: TGTGCCACTTGTAATTATTATAAGAAACTCTTT

v_call: TRGV4
j_call: TRGJ1/TRGJ2
clone_size: few
cdr3_aa: CAEWGSDKKLF
cdr3_nt: TGTGCCGAGTGGGGGTCAGATAAGAAACTCTTT

v_call: TRGV2
j_call: TRGJ1/TRGJ2
clone_size: NA
cdr3_aa: CATWDGPSMGGYKKLF
cdr3_nt: TGTGCCACCTGGGACGGGCCTTCTATGGGAGGGTATAAGAAACTCTTT

v_call: TRGV4
j_call: TRGJP
clone_size: few
cdr3_aa: CATWEVEELGKKIKVF
cdr3_nt: TGTGCCACCTGGGAGGTAGAAGAGTTGGGCAAAAAAATCAAGGTATTT

v_call: TRGV9
j_call: TRGJ1/TRGJ2
clone_size: once
cdr3_aa: CALWESHWQPSREKLF
cdr3_nt: TGTGCCTTGTGGGAGTCCCATTGGCAACCCTCCCGGGAGAAACTCTTT

v_call: TRGV8
j_call: TRGJ1/TRGJ2
clone_size: few
cdr3_aa: CATRFYRKLF
cdr3_nt: TGTGCCACCCGTTTTTATCGGAAACTCTTT

v_call: TRGV5
j_call: TRGJ1/TRGJ2
clone_size: few
cdr3_aa: CATWDKGLRNYKKLF
cdr3_nt: TGTGCCACCTGGGACAAAGGATTACGGAATTATAAGAAACTCTTT

v_call: TRGV2
j_call: TRGJ1/TRGJ2
clone_size: NA
cdr3_aa: CATWDGPDHYKKLF
cdr3_nt: TGTGCCACCTGGGACGGGCCAGATCATTATAAGAAACTCTTT

v_call: TRGV8
j_call: TRGJ1/TRGJ2
clone_size: once
cdr3_aa: CATWHTPPEKLF
cdr3_nt: TGTGCCACCTGGCACACCCCGCCGGAGAAACTCTTT

v_call: TRGV9
j_call: TRGJP1
clone_size: NA
cdr3_aa: CALWEASTTGWFKIF
cdr3_nt: TGTGCCTTGTGGGAGGCCTCTACCACTGGTTGGTTCAAGATATTT

v_call: TRGV9
j_call: TRGJ1/TRGJ2
clone_size: few
cdr3_aa: CALWEEAVGYKKLF
cdr3_nt: TGTGCCTTGTGGGAGGAAGCAGTTGGATATAAGAAACTCTTT

v_call: TRGV4
j_call: TRGJ1/TRGJ2
clone_size: NA
cdr3_aa: CATWETEWYKKLF
cdr3_nt: TGTGCCACCTGGGAGACCGAGTGGTATAAGAAACTCTTT

v_call: TRGV8
j_call: TRGJ1/TRGJ2
clone_size: few
cdr3_aa: CATWGGHYKKLF
cdr3_nt: TGTGCCACTTGGGGCGGACATTATAAGAAACTCTTT

v_call: TRGV3
j_call: TRGJP
clone_size: NA
cdr3_aa: CATWDRRELGKKIKVF
cdr3_nt: TGTGCCACCTGGGACAGGCGCGAGTTGGGCAAAAAAATCAAGGTATTT

v_call: TRGV3
j_call: TRGJ1/TRGJ2
clone_size: NA
cdr3_aa: CATWPDGYYKKLF
cdr3_nt: TGTGCCACCTGGCCCGACGGTTATTATAAGAAACTCTTT

v_call: TRGV9
j_call: TRGJ1/TRGJ2
clone_size: few
cdr3_aa: CALWEDPYYKKLF
cdr3_nt: TGTGCCTTGTGGGAGGATCCTTATTATAAGAAACTCTTT

v_call: TRGV9
j_call: TRGJ1/TRGJ2
clone_size: medium-sized
cdr3_aa: CALWEGYKKLF
cdr3_nt: TGTGCCTTGTGGGAAGGATATAAGAAACTCTTT

v_call: TRGV5
j_call: TRGJ1/TRGJ2
clone_size: NA
cdr3_aa: CATWDRPDKKLF
cdr3_nt: TGTGCCACCTGGGACAGGCCAGATAAGAAACTCTTT

v_call: TRGV2
j_call: TRGJ1/TRGJ2
clone_size: NA
cdr3_aa: CATWDGPLRDKKLF
cdr3_nt: TGTGCCACCTGGGACGGGCCCCTAAGGGATAAGAAACTCTTT

v_call: TRGV9
j_call: TRGJ1/TRGJ2
clone_size: few
cdr3_aa: CALWETYYKKLF
cdr3_nt: TGTGCCTTGTGGGAGACCTATTATAAGAAACTCTTT

v_call: TRGV9
j_call: TRGJ1/TRGJ2
clone_size: NA
cdr3_aa: CALWDAPQDEKLF
cdr3_nt: TGTGCCTTGTGGGATGCCCCACAGGATGAGAAACTCTTT

v_call: TRGV8
j_call: TRGJ1/TRGJ2
clone_size: NA
cdr3_aa: CATWGSYKKLF
cdr3_nt: TGTGCCACCTGGGGAAGTTATAAGAAACTCTTT

v_call: TRGV5
j_call: TRGJ1/TRGJ2
clone_size: few
cdr3_aa: CATWDPDYYYKKLF
cdr3_nt: TGTGCCACCTGGGACCCCGATTATTATTATAAGAAACTCTTT

v_call: TRGV9
j_call: TRGJP
clone_size: NA
cdr3_aa: CALWEVQRLELGKKIKVF
cdr3_nt: TGTGCCTTGTGGGAGGTGCAACGACTAGAGTTGGGCAAAAAAATCAAGGTATTT

v_call: TRGV4
j_call: TRGJ1/TRGJ2
clone_size: few
cdr3_aa: CATWDRVSYKKLF
cdr3_nt: TGTGCCACCTGGGACAGGGTTTCTTATAAGAAACTCTTT

v_call: TRGV3
j_call: TRGJP2
clone_size: NA
cdr3_aa: CATWHDWIKTF
cdr3_nt: TGTGCCACCTGGCATGATTGGATCAAGACGTTT

v_call: TRGV4
j_call: TRGJ1/TRGJ2
clone_size: NA
cdr3_aa: CATWAPYYKKLF
cdr3_nt: TGTGCCACCTGGGCCCCCTATTATAAGAAACTCTTT

v_call: TRGV4
j_call: TRGJ1/TRGJ2
clone_size: NA
cdr3_aa: CATWDWSYYKKLF
cdr3_nt: TGTGCCACCTGGGATTGGAGTTATTATAAGAAACTCTTT

v_call: TRGV2
j_call: TRGJP2
clone_size: NA
cdr3_aa: CATWDGRPRDWIKTF
cdr3_nt: TGTGCCACCTGGGACGGGCGTCCTCGGGATTGGATCAAGACGTTT

v_call: TRGV9
j_call: TRGJP
clone_size: NA
cdr3_aa: CALRGTLGKKIKVF
cdr3_nt: TGTGCCTTGCGGGGGACGTTGGGCAAAAAAATCAAGGTATTT

v_call: TRGV9
j_call: TRGJ1/TRGJ2
clone_size: NA
cdr3_aa: CALWEVHPYYKKLF
cdr3_nt: TGTGCCTTGTGGGAGGTGCATCCCTATTATAAGAAACTCTTT

v_call: TRGV4
j_call: TRGJ1/TRGJ2
clone_size: NA
cdr3_aa: CATWDGPKYYKKLF
cdr3_nt: TGTGCCACCTGGGATGGGCCAAAATATTATAAGAAACTCTTT

v_call: TRGV5
j_call: TRGJ1/TRGJ2
clone_size: NA
cdr3_aa: CATWDRRDGDKKLF
cdr3_nt: TGTGCCACCTGGGACAGGCGGGACGGGGATAAGAAACTCTTT

v_call: TRGV2
j_call: TRGJ1/TRGJ2
clone_size: NA
cdr3_aa: CATWDGSVYYKKLF
cdr3_nt: TGTGCCACCTGGGACGGGTCCGTTTATTATAAGAAACTCTTT

v_call: TRGV9
j_call: TRGJ1/TRGJ2
clone_size: NA
cdr3_aa: CALWEVHWSYKKLF
cdr3_nt: TGTGCCTTGTGGGAGGTGCACTGGTCGTATAAGAAACTCTTT

v_call: TRGV2
j_call: TRGJ1/TRGJ2
clone_size: NA
cdr3_aa: CATWDGSPKYKKLF
cdr3_nt: TGTGCCACCTGGGACGGCTCTCCGAAGTATAAGAAACTCTTT

v_call: TRGV4
j_call: TRGJ1/TRGJ2
clone_size: NA
cdr3_aa: CATWDATMYKKLF
cdr3_nt: TGTGCCACCTGGGACGCCACGATGTATAAGAAACTCTTT

v_call: TRGV8
j_call: TRGJ1/TRGJ2
clone_size: few
cdr3_aa: CATWDIGYKKLF
cdr3_nt: TGTGCCACCTGGGATATAGGCTATAAGAAACTCTTT

v_call: TRGV9
j_call: TRGJP1
clone_size: NA
cdr3_aa: CALWEGHTTGWFKIF
cdr3_nt: TGTGCCTTGTGGGAGGGTCATACCACTGGTTGGTTCAAGATATTT

v_call: TRGV5
j_call: TRGJ1/TRGJ2
clone_size: few
cdr3_aa: CATWDSPDRSHYKKLF
cdr3_nt: TGTGCCACCTGGGACAGCCCCGACCGAAGTCACTATAAGAAACTCTTT